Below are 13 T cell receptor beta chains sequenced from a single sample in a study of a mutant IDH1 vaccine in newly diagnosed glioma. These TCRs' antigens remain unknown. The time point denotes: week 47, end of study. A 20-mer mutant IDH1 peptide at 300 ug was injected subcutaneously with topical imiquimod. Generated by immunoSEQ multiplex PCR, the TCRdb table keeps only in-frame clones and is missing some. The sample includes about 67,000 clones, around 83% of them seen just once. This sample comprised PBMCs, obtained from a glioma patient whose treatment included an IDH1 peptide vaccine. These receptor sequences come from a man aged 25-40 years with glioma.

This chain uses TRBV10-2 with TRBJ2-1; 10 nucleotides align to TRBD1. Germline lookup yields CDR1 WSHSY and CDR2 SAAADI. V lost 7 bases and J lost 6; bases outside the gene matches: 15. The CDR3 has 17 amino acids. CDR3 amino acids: CASNTRGDRGFGNEQFF. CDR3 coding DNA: TGCGCCAGCAACACCCGCGGGGACAGGGGTTTCGGCAATGAGCAGTTCTTC.

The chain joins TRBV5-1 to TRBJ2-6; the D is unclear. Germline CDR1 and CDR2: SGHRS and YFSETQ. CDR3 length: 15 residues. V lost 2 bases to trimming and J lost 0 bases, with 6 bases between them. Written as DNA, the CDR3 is TGCGCCAGCAGCTTAATTCGCTCTGGGGCCAACGTCCTGACTTTC. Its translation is CASSLIRSGANVLTF.

CDR3 amino acids: CATSEQTGNGANVLTF. CDR3 sequence (DNA): TGTGCCACCAGCGAACAGACAGGGAACGGGGCCAACGTCCTGACTTTC. The rearrangement joins TRBV15 to TRBJ2-6; 7 bases agree with TRBD1. J gave up 4 bases and V 5 bases, and 8 bases lay outside the gene matches. Germline V gives CDR1 LNHNV, CDR2 YYDKDF (reference sequence). This CDR3 is built from 16 residues.

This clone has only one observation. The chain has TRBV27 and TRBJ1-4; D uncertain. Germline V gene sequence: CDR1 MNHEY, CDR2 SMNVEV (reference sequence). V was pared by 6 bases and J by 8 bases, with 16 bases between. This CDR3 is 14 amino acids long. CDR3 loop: CASSKRDLPEKLFF. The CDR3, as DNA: TGTGCCAGCAGCAAAAGGGATCTGCCCGAAAAACTGTTTTTT.

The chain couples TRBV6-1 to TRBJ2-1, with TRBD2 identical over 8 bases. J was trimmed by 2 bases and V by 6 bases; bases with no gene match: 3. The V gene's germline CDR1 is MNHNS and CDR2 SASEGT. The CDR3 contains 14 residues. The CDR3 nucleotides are TGTGCCAGCAGGCGACTAGCGACCTACAATGAGCAGTTCTTC. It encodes CASRRLATYNEQFF.

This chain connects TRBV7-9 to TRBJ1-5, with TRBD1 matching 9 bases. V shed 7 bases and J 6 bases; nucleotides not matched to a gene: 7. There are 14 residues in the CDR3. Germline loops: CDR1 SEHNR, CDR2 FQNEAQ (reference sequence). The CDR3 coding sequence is TGTGCCAGCAACGCGGGACAGGGTGTTCAGCCCCAGCATTTT. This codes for CASNAGQGVQPQHF.

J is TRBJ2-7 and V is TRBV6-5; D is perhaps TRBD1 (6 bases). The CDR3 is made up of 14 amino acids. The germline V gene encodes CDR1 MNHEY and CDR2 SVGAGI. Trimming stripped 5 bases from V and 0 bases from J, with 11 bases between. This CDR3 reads CASSLGATSYEQYF. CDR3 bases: TGTGCCAGCAGTCTGGGGGCGACCTCCTACGAGCAGTACTTC.

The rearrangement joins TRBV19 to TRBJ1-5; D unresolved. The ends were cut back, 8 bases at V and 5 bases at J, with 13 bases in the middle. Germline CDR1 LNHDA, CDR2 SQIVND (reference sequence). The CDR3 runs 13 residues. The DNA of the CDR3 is TGTGCCAGTGGCCCGAGGGTGGATCAGCCCCAGCATTTT. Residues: CASGPRVDQPQHF.

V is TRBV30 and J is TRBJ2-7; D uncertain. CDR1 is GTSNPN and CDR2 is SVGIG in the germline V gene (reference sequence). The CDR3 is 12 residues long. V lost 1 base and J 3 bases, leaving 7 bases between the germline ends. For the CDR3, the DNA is TGTGCCTGGAGTGCACCCCTCTACGAGCAGTACTTC. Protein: CAWSAPLYEQYF.

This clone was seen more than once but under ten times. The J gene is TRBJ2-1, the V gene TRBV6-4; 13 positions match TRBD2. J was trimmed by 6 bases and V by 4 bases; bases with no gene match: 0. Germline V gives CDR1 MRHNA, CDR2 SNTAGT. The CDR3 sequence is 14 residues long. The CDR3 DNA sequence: TGTGCCAGCAGTGGGACTAGCGGGGGCAATGAGCAGTTCTTC. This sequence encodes CASSGTSGGNEQFF.

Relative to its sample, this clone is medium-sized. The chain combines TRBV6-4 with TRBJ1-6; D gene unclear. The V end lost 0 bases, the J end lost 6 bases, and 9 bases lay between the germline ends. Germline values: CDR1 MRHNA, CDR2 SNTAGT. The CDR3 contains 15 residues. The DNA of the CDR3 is TGTGCCAGCAGTGACTCTACGGACCCTAATTCACCCCTCCACTTT. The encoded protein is CASSDSTDPNSPLHF.

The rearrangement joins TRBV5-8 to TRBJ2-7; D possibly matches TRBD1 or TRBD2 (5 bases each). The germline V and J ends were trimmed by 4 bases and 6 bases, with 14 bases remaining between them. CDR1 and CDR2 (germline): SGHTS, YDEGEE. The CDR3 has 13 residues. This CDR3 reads CASSRGPSGEQYF. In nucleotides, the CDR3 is TGTGCCAGCAGCCGGGGACCATCGGGCGAGCAGTACTTC.

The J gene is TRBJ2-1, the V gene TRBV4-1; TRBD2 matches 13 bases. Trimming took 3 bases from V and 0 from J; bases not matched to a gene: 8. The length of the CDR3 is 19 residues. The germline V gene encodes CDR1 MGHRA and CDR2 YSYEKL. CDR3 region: CASSHPGLAGVSSYNEQFF. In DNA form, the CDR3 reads TGCGCCAGCAGCCATCCTGGACTAGCGGGGGTGAGCTCCTACAATGAGCAGTTCTTC.